A single sample gave rise to the 5 T cell receptor beta chains below, sequenced in a study of blood T cell repertoires in COVID-19. Method: immunoSEQ multiplex PCR; TCRdb's copy keeps in-frame clones and lacks some. Of around 270,000 clones listed, 70% to 90% were seen once; the top ten hold roughly 1.8%. Sequenced material: peripheral blood. Receptors originate from a young man with active or convalescent COVID-19.

The V call is TRBV20-1, the J call TRBJ2-5; perhaps TRBD2 as D (5 bases). The CDR3 contains 11 residues. Trimming took off 6 bases at V and 3 bases at J, with 8 bases between the two ends. Germline lookup yields CDR1 DFQATT and CDR2 SNEGSKA (reference sequence). As DNA, the CDR3 is TGCAGTGCCGAGGGTGAAGAGACCCAGTACTTC. Protein product: CSAEGEETQYF.

The rearrangement links TRBV29-1 to TRBJ1-2, with D unresolved. The CDR3 runs 12 residues. The germline gives CDR1 SQVTM, CDR2 ANQGSEA. Trimming left V 4 bases short and J 4 bases short, with 10 bases between. The CDR3 spells CSVVQDFYGYTF. The CDR3 region has the DNA TGCAGCGTTGTTCAGGACTTCTATGGCTACACCTTC.

The rearrangement joins TRBV19 to TRBJ1-1; 7 nucleotides align to TRBD1. Germline V lookup: CDR1 LNHDA, CDR2 SQIVND (reference sequence). The CDR3 totals 18 residues. J lost 3 bases, V lost 9 bases, and 22 bases had no gene match. In nucleotides, the CDR3 is TGTGCCAGGAACAAAAACGGGTCGACAGGGTGGGTCCACACTGAAGCTTTCTTT. Translated: CARNKNGSTGWVHTEAFF.

J is TRBJ1-3 and V is TRBV6-5; D might be TRBD1 (5 bases). The V gene's germline CDR1 is MNHEY and CDR2 SVGAGI. Trimming pared 0 bases from V and 4 bases from J, leaving 10 bases between. This CDR3 is built from 15 residues. The CDR3 spells CASSYSQGVGNTIYF. The CDR3, as DNA: TGTGCCAGCAGTTACTCGCAGGGTGTCGGAAACACCATATATTTT.

The V and J genes are TRBV9 and TRBJ2-3, with D perhaps TRBD2 (6 bases). CDR1 SGDLS and CDR2 YYNGEE come from the germline V gene. This CDR3 comprises 15 residues. Trimming left V 0 bases short and J 6 bases short, with 14 bases between. The CDR3 loop is CASSVGGLSMDTQYF. CDR3 in DNA: TGTGCCAGCAGCGTAGGGGGACTCAGTATGGATACGCAGTATTTT.